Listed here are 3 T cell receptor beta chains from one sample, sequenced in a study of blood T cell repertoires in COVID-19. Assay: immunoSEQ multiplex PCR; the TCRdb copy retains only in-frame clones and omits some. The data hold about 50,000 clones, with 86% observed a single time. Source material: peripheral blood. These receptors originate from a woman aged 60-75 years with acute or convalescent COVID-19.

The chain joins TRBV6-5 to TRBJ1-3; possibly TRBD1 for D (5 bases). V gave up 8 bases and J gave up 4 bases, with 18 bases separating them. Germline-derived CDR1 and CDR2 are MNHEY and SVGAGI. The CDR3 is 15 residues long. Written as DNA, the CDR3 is TGTGCCAGCTATGGTGGCGGGGCGCGGGGAAACACCATATATTTT. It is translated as CASYGGGARGNTIYF.

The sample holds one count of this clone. CDR3 in amino acids: CASSVRQGAYEQYF. In DNA form, the CDR3 reads TGTGCCAGCAGTGTTAGACAGGGGGCATACGAGCAGTACTTC. The rearrangement links TRBV25-1 to TRBJ2-7, with TRBD1 matching 10 bases. J gave up 4 bases and V 4 bases, and 4 bases lay outside the gene matches. The germline V gene has CDR1 MGHDK and CDR2 SYGVNS. This CDR3 is 14 amino acids long.

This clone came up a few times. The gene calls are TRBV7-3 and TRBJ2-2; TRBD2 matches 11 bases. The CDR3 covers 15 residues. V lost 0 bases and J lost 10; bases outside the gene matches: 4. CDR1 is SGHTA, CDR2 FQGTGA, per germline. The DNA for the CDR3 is TGTGCCAGCAGCTTAACGGGTAGCGGGAGGGAGGAGCTGTTTTTT. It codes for CASSLTGSGREELFF.